This TCR beta chain was recovered during a study of cytomegalovirus exposure and HLA in healthy donors. Findings of the study overall: The dataset shows that most TCR sequences were rare, while some public TCRs occurred in many donors. In a later analysis, the majority of CMV-associated beta chains seemingly showed HLA restriction.

The primer mix had 60 Vbeta and 13 Jbeta primers. Clones were read by immunoSEQ multiplex PCR, and TCRdb kept only the in-frame ones, dropping some. The data show 100,000 or so clones, with approximately 66% seen just once and about a tenth held by the top ten. Note on this clone: Its antigen is unidentified.

Sample: PBMCs. The clonotype was recovered from a man aged 40-49 years in good health and CMV-seropositive.

The CDR3 sequence: CASSIRGGAANEKLFF. CDR3 DNA sequence: TGTGCCAGTAGTATTAGAGGGGGCGCGGCTAATGAAAAACTGTTTTTT. The chain recombines TRBV19 with TRBJ1-4; 7 nucleotides align to TRBD1. J lost 3 bases, V lost 3 bases, and 7 bases had no gene match. The CDR3 spans 16 residues. Germline V gene lookup returns CDR1 LNHDA and CDR2 SQIVND (reference sequence).